A few counts support the clone carrying this T cell receptor (beta chain). Its antigen is unknown. Documented treatment: roughly 10-day PBMC culture with coronavirus spike peptide pools or control peptides (ViraFEST assay). Trimming pared 8 bases from V and 6 bases from J, leaving 16 bases between. This CDR3 region has 13 residues. Looked up from germline, CDR1 is MDHEN and CDR2 is SYDVKM. This specimen comes from a study of vaccination and CD4 T cells after COVID-19. The Oncomine TCR Beta short-read assay generated sequence data from the DNA of cultured CD4+ T cells. Each CDR3 protein is one row after TCRdb ran MiXCR on the PCR reads. Among about 14,000 distinct CDR3 sequences listed, under 25% were seen once.

The sequence came from a human donor with COVID-19. This sequence joins TRBV28 and TRBJ2-5; D is ambiguous. Sequencing was performed on cultured CD4+ T cells from blood. The CDR3 loop is CASDASNGQTQYF. DNA for the CDR3: TGTGCCAGCGATGCTTCGAACGGGCAGACCCAGTACTTC. Based on the CDR3 plus reference TRBV28 and TRBJ2-5, the full variable domain is DVKVTQSSRYLVKRTGEKVFLECVQDMDHENMFWYRQDPGLGLRLIYFSYDVKMKEKGDIPEGYSVSREKKERFSLILESASTNQTSMYLCASDASNGQTQYFGPGTRLLVL.